The T cell receptor (beta chain) described here comes from a study of cytomegalovirus exposure and HLA in healthy donors. Study results and caveats: Sequencing depth across donors, presence/absence analyses assumed, was roughly uniform.

The sample holds a few counts of this clone. What it binds is not known. Nominally healthy donors were sampled, though unrecorded immune exposures were likely. PCR involved 60 Vbeta and 13 Jbeta primers. The repertoire was sequenced with immunoSEQ multiplex PCR; TCRdb's copy has only in-frame clones and lacks some. In the table there are approximately 100,000 clones, 77% of which are singletons. CDR1 is MNHEY and CDR2 is SMNVEV in the germline V gene (reference sequence). V lost 7 bases to trimming and J lost 1 base, with 19 bases between them. The CDR3 covers 16 residues. The chain employs TRBV27 and TRBJ1-1, with a weak D call TRBD1 (6 bases). Sample: PBMCs. This clonotype was sampled from a woman between 40 and 50 years old in good health and CMV-seronegative. The CDR3 is CASIPRGRGANTEAFF. CDR3 sequence (DNA): TGTGCCAGCATCCCAAGGGGACGGGGGGCGAACACTGAAGCTTTCTTT.